One and the same sample provided the 8 T cell receptor beta chains below, sequenced in a study of T cell clonality in common variable immunodeficiency. Study-level points and caveats: Reportedly, TCR beta sequences from common variable immunodeficiency showed fewer deletions and N-nucleotide insertions.

Antigen specificity for these receptors is unknown. Profiled with immunoSEQ multiplex PCR; TCRdb holds only in-frame clones, not every one. The sample includes 25,000 to 30,000 clones, none of them occurring once. Sequenced sample: peripheral blood mononuclear cells. The receptors derive from a human donor with common variable immunodeficiency.

Concerning this clone: The read ends 3 residues early relative to the CDR3; the germline J gene fills the gap. The V call is TRBV30, the J call TRBJ1-6; 8 nucleotides align to TRBD1. Germline V lookup: CDR1 GTSNPN, CDR2 SVGIG (reference sequence). J was trimmed by 9 bases and V by 0 bases; bases with no gene match: 10. The CDR3 has 16 residues. CDR3 DNA (partial): TGTGCCTGGAGTGTTCCTCGACAGGGGATACGTTCACCC. Translated, it gives CAWSVPRQGIRSP. The whole CDR3 sequence is CAWSVPRQGIRSPLHF.

In its sample, this clone was seen a few times. Sequencing ends 3 residues short of the CDR3 end; the germline J gene provides the rest. The chain joins TRBV6-1 to TRBJ1-2, with 7 bases lining up with TRBD1. The CDR3 contains 13 residues. CDR1 is MNHNS and CDR2 is SASEGT in the germline V gene. The V segment lost 4 bases and the J segment 1 base; nucleotides outside the gene matches: 0. The CDR3 loop is CASSGQGNYGYTF. The sequenced part of the CDR3 DNA is TGTGCCAGCAGTGGACAGGGTAACTATGGC.

This clone was seen a few times. The read gets to within 3 residues of the CDR3 end, and the germline J gene fills in the rest. The chain carries TRBV7-8 and TRBJ2-1; D gene ambiguous. Germline CDR1 and CDR2: SGHVS and FQNEAQ. The CDR3 runs to 16 residues. Trimming left V 0 bases short and J 7 bases short, with 16 bases between. CDR3 DNA (partial): TGTGCCAGCAGCTTAGCAGGTGTCGCGGATGTGAATGAG. Amino acid sequence: CASSLAGVADVNE. The whole CDR3 region reads CASSLAGVADVNEQFF.

This clone turned up a few times. The read falls 3 residues short of the CDR3 end, and the missing part is taken from the germline J gene. The rearrangement links TRBV5-1 to TRBJ2-7, with D unclear. Germline-derived CDR1 and CDR2 are SGHRS and YFSETQ. Trimming took 1 base from V and 2 from J, leaving 10 bases between them. CDR3 size: 14 residues. CDR3 loop: CASSLLGQTYEQYF. Partial CDR3 DNA: TGCGCCAGCAGCTTGTTAGGGCAAACCTACGAG.

Note on this clone: The read is 3 residues too short to cover the CDR3 end, so that end is filled in from the germline J gene. The rearrangement uses TRBV11-2 and TRBJ2-5, with D possibly matching TRBD1 (5 bases). This CDR3 spans 15 amino acids. Germline CDR1 and CDR2: SGHAT and FQNNGV. The ends were cut back, 5 bases at V and 5 bases at J, with 18 bases in the middle. The CDR3 bases that were read are TGTGCCAGCAGCCTATCAGTAGGGGCGCGGGAGACC. It translates to CASSLSVGARET. The CDR3, in full, reads CASSLSVGARETQYF.

About this clone itself: Coverage ceases 3 residues before the CDR3 finishes, and the germline J gene fills in the end. The V and J genes are TRBV5-5 and TRBJ1-5, with 9 nucleotides matching TRBD1. Looked up from germline, CDR1 is SGHKS and CDR2 is YYEKEE (reference sequence). The CDR3 consists of 15 residues. V gave up 4 bases and J gave up 2 bases; unmatched junction bases: 4. CDR3 DNA (partial): TGTGCCAGCAGCCGGGGACAGGGAGGCAATCAGCCC. This encodes CASSRGQGGNQP. The whole CDR3 protein is CASSRGQGGNQPQHF.

About this clone: The read terminates 3 residues ahead of where the CDR3 ends, so the germline J gene completes it. The chain is built from TRBV23-1 and TRBJ1-2; tentatively, D is TRBD1 (5 bases). TRBV23-1 is an open reading frame whose function is uncertain. CDR3 length: 19 residues. CDR3 DNA (partial): TGCGCCAGCAGTCAATCTGACCGGGGGAAGGGCTGGGATTTTGGCGGC. This codes for CASSQSDRGKGWDFGG. The full CDR3 protein is CASSQSDRGKGWDFGGYTF.

This clone was found many times. The CDR3 end is not reached by the read, which stops 3 residues before it; the germline J gene fills it in. J is TRBJ2-7 and V is TRBV5-1, with D possibly being TRBD1 (5 bases). The germline gives CDR1 SGHRS, CDR2 YFSETQ. There are 14 residues in the CDR3. Trimming stripped 5 bases from V and 4 bases from J, with 16 bases between. The sequenced part of the CDR3 DNA is TGCGCCAGCAGTCCCGACAATAGGGGTTACGAG. Amino acid sequence: CASSPDNRGYE. In full, the CDR3 reads CASSPDNRGYEQYF. Full variable domain (outside the CDR3, taken from reference TRBV5-1 and TRBJ2-7): KAGVTQTPRYLIKTRGQQVTLSCSPISGHRSVSWYQQTPGQGLQFLFEYFSETQRNKGNFPGRFSGRQFSNSRSEMNVSTLELGDSALYLCASSPDNRGYEQYFGPGTRLTVT.